The TCR beta chain described here comes from a study of T cells in Graves' hyperthyroidism and ophthalmopathy. General study points: Ophthalmopathy could be told apart from stable hyperthyroidism with a 13 V-J model.

Authors of the study amplified TCR beta CDR3 regions from RNA transcripts. HTBI primers were employed in a first-round RT-PCR of the TCR CDR3. Via MiXCR, TCRdb re-called the multiplex PCR reads, giving one row per CDR3 protein. The sample holds around 700,000 distinct CDR3 sequences, around 40% seen once. The CDR3 covers 13 residues. Germline CDR1 is SGHTA and CDR2 is FQGTGA. Trimming removed 4 bases from V and 7 bases from J, with 13 bases in between. This clonotype was found many times. Its antigen remains unidentified. The sample was blood. The receptor was isolated from a woman aged 40 to 49 with Graves' hyperthyroidism. The chain has TRBV7-3 and TRBJ2-5, with D perhaps being TRBD1 or TRBD2 (5 bases each). The CDR3 DNA sequence: TGTGCCAGCAGCTCTCGGGACGGAGGGACCCAGTACTTC. Translation: CASSSRDGGTQYF.